Described below is a single T cell receptor beta chain sequence and its context. Antigen unknown. J lost 8 bases, V lost 5 bases, and 7 bases had no gene match. The CDR3 is 15 residues long. Germline V CDR1 and CDR2: MNHEY, SMNVEV (reference sequence). The data are from a study of shared clonotypes between healthy human individuals. Whole-study findings and limits: Approximately 5.4% of naive CD4 clonotypes were common to a few donors.

The repertoire was sequenced with immunoSEQ multiplex PCR; TCRdb's copy has only in-frame clones and lacks some. The data hold approximately 2,000,000 clones, with about nine tenths observed a single time. Naive CD45RA+ and memory CD45RA-negative subsets were split from CD4+ cells. This receptor was identified in a man between 18 and 29 years old in good health. Some clones in this sample may be carry-over from other donors' samples. What was sequenced was naive CD4+ T cells from PBMCs. As for subset: CD45RA+ positively selected. This chain joins TRBV27 and TRBJ1-6; 9 positions agree with TRBD1. Written as DNA, the CDR3 is TGTGCCAGCAGTCCGCAGACAGGGGGTGATTCACCCCTCCACTTT. Its protein product is CASSPQTGGDSPLHF.